A single TCR beta chain is shown here with its context. The study assigned cohorts using participant-reported clinical history. These data are taken from a study of blood T cell repertoires in COVID-19. The wider study: Acute-phase and convalescent COVID-19 samples originated in the United States, Italy and Spain. T cells, B-cell-depleted T cells, or PBMCs provided the cDNA or gDNA that served as material.

The CDR3 extends over 14 amino acids. Losses at the gene ends were 6 bases for V and 2 bases for J; bases not matched to a gene: 4. From germline, CDR1 is LNHDA and CDR2 SQIVND (reference sequence). Original data processing: Amplification of reference gene primers was used by the study to estimate nucleated cell counts. TCRdb's table, derived via immunoSEQ multiplex PCR, lists solely in-frame clones and lacks some. For V, J and clone size, that table is used; D and trimming come from the DNA. The sample carries around 290,000 clones, 86% recorded once. The receptor's source is a woman younger than 35 who had recovered from COVID-19. The chain combines TRBV19 with TRBJ2-7; 10 nucleotides agree with TRBD1. Specimen: PBMCs or T cells enriched from blood (not recorded which). The CDR3 coding sequence is TGTGCCAGTAGACCGGGACAGGGGACCTACGAGCAGTACTTC. Its translation: CASRPGQGTYEQYF.